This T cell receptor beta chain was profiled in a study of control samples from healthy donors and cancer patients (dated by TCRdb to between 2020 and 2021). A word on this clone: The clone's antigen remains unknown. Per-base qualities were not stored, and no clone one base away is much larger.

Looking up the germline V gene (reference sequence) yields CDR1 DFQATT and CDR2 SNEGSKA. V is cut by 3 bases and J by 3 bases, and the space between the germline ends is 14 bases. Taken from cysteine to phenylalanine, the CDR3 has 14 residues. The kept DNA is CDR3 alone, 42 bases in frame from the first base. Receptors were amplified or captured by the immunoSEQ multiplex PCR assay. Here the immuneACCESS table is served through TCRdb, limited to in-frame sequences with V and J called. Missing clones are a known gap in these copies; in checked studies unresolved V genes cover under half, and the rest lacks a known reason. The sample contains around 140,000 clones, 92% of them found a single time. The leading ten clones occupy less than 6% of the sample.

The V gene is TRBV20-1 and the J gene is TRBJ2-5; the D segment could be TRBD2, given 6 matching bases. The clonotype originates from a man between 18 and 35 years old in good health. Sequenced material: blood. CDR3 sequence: CSASWGGDKETQYF. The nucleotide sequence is TGCAGTGCTAGTTGGGGCGGGGATAAAGAGACCCAGTACTTC.